This T cell receptor (beta chain) came from a study of shared clonotypes between healthy human individuals. In the authors' methods: ImmunoSEQ supplied junction-only sequences lacking quality scores, so filtering was different. Assay used: immunoSEQ multiplex PCR; TCRdb lists only in-frame clones, some missing. Clone size and V and J calls were adopted from that table, with D and trimming inferred from the DNA. The sample has over 2 million clones, roughly 90% seen once. The CDR3 is made up of 14 amino acids. Germline V gene lookup returns CDR1 KGHSH and CDR2 LQKENI. Losses at the gene ends were 5 bases for V and 6 bases for J; bases not matched to a gene: 6.

The TCR sequence derives from a man aged 18-30 years in good health. Some clones in this sample may be carry-over from other donors' samples. The material sequenced was naive CD4+ T cells from PBMCs. Subset noted: CD45RA+ positively selected. V and J are TRBV18 and TRBJ1-4; 7 bases align to TRBD1. The chain's CDR3 is CASSADRVDEKLFF. CDR3 in DNA: TGTGCCAGCTCAGCTGACAGGGTGGATGAAAAACTGTTTTTT.